This T cell receptor beta chain originates from a study of cytomegalovirus exposure and HLA in healthy donors. Whole-study findings and limits: In a later analysis, CMV-associated beta chains were mostly HLA-associated, it appeared. Despite most TCR sequences being rare, some public TCRs occurred in many donors.

The study ran its PCR with 60 Vbeta and 13 Jbeta primers. Sequencing used immunoSEQ multiplex PCR; TCRdb keeps in-frame clones, though not all of them. Here the sample spans around 230,000 clones, about three quarters being singletons. This clone was recorded a few times. Its antigen is currently unknown. Sequencing input: PBMCs. This receptor was taken from a boy aged 10-17 years in good health and CMV-seronegative.

This CDR3 reads CSVDSPSTGQHYEQYF. The CDR3 DNA is TGCAGCGTCGACTCGCCGAGCACGGGACAGCACTACGAGCAGTACTTC. This rearrangement joins TRBV29-1 to TRBJ2-7; 7 nucleotides match TRBD1. This CDR3 contains 16 residues. Looked up from germline, CDR1 is SQVTM and CDR2 is ANQGSEA. V shed 6 bases, J shed 3 bases, and the junction held 17 bases outside the gene matches.